This note documents a single T cell receptor (beta chain) sequence. The antigen is undetermined. The sample originates from a study of identifying expanded T cells in peripheral blood. Study observations and caveats: Differentially abundant clones: about 1.2 between replicates, around 17 at around 2 weeks, 19 at four.

Clones were read by immunoSEQ multiplex PCR, and TCRdb kept only the in-frame ones, dropping some. The sample has tens of thousands of clones, around nine tenths seen once. This clonotype originated in a person aged 18 to 69 in good health. What was sequenced was blood.

Here the CDR3 DNA reads TGCGCCAGCAGTTCCGGGACAGGGGGCGGTGAGACCCAGTACTTC. This gives the protein CASSSGTGGGETQYF. The chain joins TRBV5-1 to TRBJ2-5; 12 bases are shared with TRBD1. The CDR3 has 15 amino acids. The junction had 7 bases not matched to a gene; V was cut back by 5 bases and J by 5 bases. Germline lookup yields CDR1 SGHRS and CDR2 YFSETQ.